This T cell receptor (beta chain) emerged from a study of control samples from healthy donors and cancer patients. Trimming removed 2 bases at V and 6 bases at J, with 11 bases between. Germline-derived CDR1 and CDR2 are MNHEY and SVGAGI. The CDR3 covers 14 residues. Generated by immunoSEQ multiplex PCR, the TCRdb table keeps only in-frame clones and is missing some. The repertoire holds tens of thousands of clones, with 87% as singletons. Specimen: PBMCs. This chain connects TRBV6-5 to TRBJ2-1; TRBD2 might be the D (6 bases). The clonotype comes from a woman between 55 and 75 years old with lung cancer. The CDR3 spells CASSYPGGSNEQFF. The CDR3 nucleotides read TGTGCCAGCAGTTACCCTGGGGGGAGCAATGAGCAGTTCTTC.